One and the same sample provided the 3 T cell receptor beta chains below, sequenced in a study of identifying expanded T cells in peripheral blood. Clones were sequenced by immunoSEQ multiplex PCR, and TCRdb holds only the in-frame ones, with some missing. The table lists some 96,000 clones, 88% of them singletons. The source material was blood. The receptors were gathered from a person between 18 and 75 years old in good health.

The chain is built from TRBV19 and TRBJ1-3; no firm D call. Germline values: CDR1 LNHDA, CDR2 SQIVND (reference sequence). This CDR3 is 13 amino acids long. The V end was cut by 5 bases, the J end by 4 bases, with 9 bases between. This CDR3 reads CASSQGFGNTIYF. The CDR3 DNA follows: TGTGCCAGTAGTCAAGGGTTCGGAAACACCATATATTTT. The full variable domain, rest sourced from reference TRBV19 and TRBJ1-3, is DGGITQSPKYLFRKEGQNVTLSCEQNLNHDAMYWYRQDPGQGLRLIYYSQIVNDFQKGDIAEGYSVSREKKESFPLTVTSAQKNPTAFYLCASSQGFGNTIYFGEGSWLTVV.

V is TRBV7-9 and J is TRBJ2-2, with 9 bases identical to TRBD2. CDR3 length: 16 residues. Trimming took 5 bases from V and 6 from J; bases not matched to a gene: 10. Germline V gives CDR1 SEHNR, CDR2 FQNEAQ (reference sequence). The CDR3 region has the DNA TGTGCCAGCAGCGCCGAGGGCGGGAGGGCCCCCGGGGAGCTGTTTTTT. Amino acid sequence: CASSAEGGRAPGELFF.

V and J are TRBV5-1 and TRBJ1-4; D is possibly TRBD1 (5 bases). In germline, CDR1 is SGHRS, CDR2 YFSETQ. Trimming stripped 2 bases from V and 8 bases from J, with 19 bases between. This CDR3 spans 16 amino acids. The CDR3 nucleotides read TGCGCCAGCAGCTTTGGGGCTAGCGGCAAGGGAGAAAAACTGTTTTTT. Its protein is CASSFGASGKGEKLFF.